These 2 T cell receptor beta chains came from one sample sequenced in a study of blood T cell repertoires in COVID-19. TCRdb keeps only in-frame clones here, not all; method: immunoSEQ multiplex PCR. The sample includes around 65,000 clones, 65% to 80% of them seen just once. The specimen sequenced was peripheral blood. These receptors all come from a woman older than 75 with active or convalescent COVID-19.

This clone was seen a handful of times. This chain uses TRBV5-1 with TRBJ1-3, with a weak D call TRBD1 (5 bases). Trimming left V 5 bases short and J 0 bases short, with 15 bases between. CDR3 length: 16 residues. CDR1 is SGHRS, CDR2 YFSETQ, per germline. The CDR3 loop is CASSSGAPHSGNTIYF. The CDR3 DNA is TGCGCCAGCAGTAGCGGGGCACCTCACTCTGGAAACACCATATATTTT.

This clone appeared once. The V and J genes are TRBV6-5 and TRBJ2-3, with a weak D call TRBD2 (5 bases). The CDR3 covers 12 residues. V was shortened by 2 bases and J by 8 bases, with 8 bases between the two germline ends. Germline CDR1 MNHEY, CDR2 SVGAGI. CDR3 protein: CASSYAGGTQYF. CDR3 sequence (DNA): TGTGCCAGCAGTTACGCAGGAGGTACGCAGTATTTT.